This T cell receptor beta chain was obtained from a study of T cells after yellow fever vaccination. Study in general: Preparing low-cell-number fractions relied on SMART-Seq v4 Ultra Low Input.

The CDR3 sequence is 17 residues long. CDR1 LGHNA and CDR2 YSLEER come from the germline V gene. After removal of 1 base from V and 0 bases from J, the junction contained 8 bases not matched to a gene. This clonotype has a handful of counts. Its cognate antigen is unknown. Whole-study findings and limits: On re-exposure, the response was weaker but peaked faster, at day 5 versus 15. The booster saw the reappearance of most primary-vaccination clones (about 95% CD4, less than 90% CD8).

A process of 5'RACE template switching, which added a universal primer site and UMIs, was used to make TCR cDNA. TCRdb re-analysed the 5' RACE reads in MiXCR, keeping a single row per CDR3 protein. Counted here are some 200,000 distinct CDR3 sequences, approximately 3% occurring once; the ten biggest clones make up around 3.3%. V is TRBV4-3 and J is TRBJ1-2; 7 bases are a match to TRBD1. This material consisted of CD4+ T cells sorted from PBMCs, taken 10 days after the yellow fever booster vaccination. The source is a man between 18 and 35 years old who received the YFV17D yellow fever vaccine. CDR3 DNA sequence: TGCGCCAGCAGCCAAGCCCTAGGACAGGAGTCTAACTATGGCTACACCTTC. Residues: CASSQALGQESNYGYTF.